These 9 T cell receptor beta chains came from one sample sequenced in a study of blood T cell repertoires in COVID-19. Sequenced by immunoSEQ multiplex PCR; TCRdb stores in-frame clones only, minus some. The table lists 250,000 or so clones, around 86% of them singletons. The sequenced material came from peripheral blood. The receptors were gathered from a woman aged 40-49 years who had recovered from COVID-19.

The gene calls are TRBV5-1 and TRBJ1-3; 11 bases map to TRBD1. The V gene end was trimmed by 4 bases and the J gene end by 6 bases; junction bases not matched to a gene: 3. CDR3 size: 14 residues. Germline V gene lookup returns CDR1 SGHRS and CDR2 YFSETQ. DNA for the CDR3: TGCGCCAGCAGCAAGGGACAGGGGGAAAACACCATATATTTT. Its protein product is CASSKGQGENTIYF.

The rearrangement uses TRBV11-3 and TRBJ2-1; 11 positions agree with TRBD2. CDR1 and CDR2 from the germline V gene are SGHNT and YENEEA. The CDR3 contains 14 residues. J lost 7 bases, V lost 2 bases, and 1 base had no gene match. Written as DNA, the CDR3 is TGTGCCAGCAGCTTACGGACTAGCGGGAATGAGCAGTTCTTC. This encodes CASSLRTSGNEQFF.

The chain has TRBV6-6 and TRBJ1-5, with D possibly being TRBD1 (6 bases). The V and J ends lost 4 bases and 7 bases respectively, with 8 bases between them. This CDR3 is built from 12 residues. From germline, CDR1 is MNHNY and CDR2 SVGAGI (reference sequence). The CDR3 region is CASSWGQQPQHF. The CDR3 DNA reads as TGTGCCAGCAGTTGGGGACAACAGCCCCAGCATTTT.

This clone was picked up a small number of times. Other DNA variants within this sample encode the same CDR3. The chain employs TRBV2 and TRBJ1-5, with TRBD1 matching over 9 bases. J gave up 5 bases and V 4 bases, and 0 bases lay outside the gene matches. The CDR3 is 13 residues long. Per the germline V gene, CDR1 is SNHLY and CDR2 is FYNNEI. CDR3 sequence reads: CASSGTGDQPQHF. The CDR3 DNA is TGTGCCAGCAGTGGGACAGGGGATCAGCCCCAGCATTTT.

This CDR3 reads CASSPGTGGNSEQYF. The CDR3 DNA reads TGTGCCAGCAGCCCCGGGACAGGGGGCAACAGCGAGCAGTACTTC. The V gene is TRBV6-5, the J gene TRBJ2-7; 12 nucleotides line up with TRBD1. Germline assignment: CDR1 MNHEY and CDR2 SVGAGI. This CDR3 has 15 residues. The J segment lost 6 bases and the V segment lost 6 bases, leaving 9 bases of the junction unmatched.

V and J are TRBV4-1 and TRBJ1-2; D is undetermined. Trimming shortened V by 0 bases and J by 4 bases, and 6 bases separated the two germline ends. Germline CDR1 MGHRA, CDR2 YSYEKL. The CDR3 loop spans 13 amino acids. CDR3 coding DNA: TGCGCCAGCAGCCAAGATCGGAGCTATGGCTACACCTTC. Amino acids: CASSQDRSYGYTF.

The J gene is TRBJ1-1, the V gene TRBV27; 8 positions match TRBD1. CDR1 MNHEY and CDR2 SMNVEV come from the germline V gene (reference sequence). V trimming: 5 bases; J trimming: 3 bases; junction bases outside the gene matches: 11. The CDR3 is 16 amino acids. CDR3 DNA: TGTGCCAGCAGTCGCACAGGGGGGTGGAAATACACTGAAGCTTTCTTT. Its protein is CASSRTGGWKYTEAFF.

In DNA form, the CDR3 reads TGCGCCAGCAGCTCGGAGGGACAGGGGTTGGATACGCAGTATTTT. This codes for CASSSEGQGLDTQYF. This chain joins TRBV5-1 and TRBJ2-3; 10 nucleotides agree with TRBD1. This CDR3 comprises 15 residues. Germline V lookup: CDR1 SGHRS, CDR2 YFSETQ. V shed 3 bases, J shed 6 bases, and the junction held 7 bases outside the gene matches.

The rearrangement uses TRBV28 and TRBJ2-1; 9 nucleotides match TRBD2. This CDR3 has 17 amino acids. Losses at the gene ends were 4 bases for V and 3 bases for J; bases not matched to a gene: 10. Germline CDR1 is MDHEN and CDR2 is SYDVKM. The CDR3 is CASSSTWTSDIYNEQFF. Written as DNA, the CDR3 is TGTGCCAGCAGTTCGACTTGGACTAGCGATATCTACAATGAGCAGTTCTTC.